This TCR beta chain is from a study of patients and donors after allogeneic stem cell transplantation. One entry per CDR3 protein results from TCRdb running MiXCR on the RT-PCR reads. The sample has 900,000 to 1,000,000 distinct CDR3 sequences; about a sixth are singletons. This clonotype appeared a few times. The sequence was collected from a human donor who was either an allogeneic HSCT recipient or a stem cell or donor lymphocyte infusion donor (not recorded which). It is not recorded whose cells these are; they may come from a transplant donor. The sequencing sample was made of blood, either unsorted or a sorted T cell fraction (not recorded which).

This CDR3 reads CASSYKRGGETQYF. CDR3 DNA: TGTGCCAGCAGTTACAAGAGGGGAGGTGAGACCCAGTACTTC. This chain joins TRBV6-2 or TRBV6-3 and TRBJ2-5; weak D call: TRBD2 (6 bases). The CDR3 has 14 residues. The ends were cut back, 2 bases at V and 5 bases at J, with 12 bases in the middle. From germline, CDR1 is MNHEY and CDR2 SVGEGT.